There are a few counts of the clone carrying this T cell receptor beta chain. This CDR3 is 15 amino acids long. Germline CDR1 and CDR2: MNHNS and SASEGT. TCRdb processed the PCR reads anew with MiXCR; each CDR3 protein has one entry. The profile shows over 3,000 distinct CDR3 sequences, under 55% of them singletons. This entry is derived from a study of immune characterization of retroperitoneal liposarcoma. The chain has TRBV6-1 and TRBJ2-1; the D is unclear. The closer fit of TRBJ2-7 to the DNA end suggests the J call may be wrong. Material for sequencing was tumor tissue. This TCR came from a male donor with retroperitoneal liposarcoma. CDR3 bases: TGTGCCAGCAGTGAATCGGCTTCTTCCTACAATGAGCAGTACTTC. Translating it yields CASSESASSYNEQYF.